This T cell receptor (beta chain) was observed in a study of blood T cell repertoires in COVID-19. Assay used: immunoSEQ multiplex PCR; TCRdb lists only in-frame clones, some missing. The sample lists over 30,000 clones, approximately 71% occurring once. CDR3 length: 15 residues. Trimming removed 10 bases from V and 2 bases from J, with 18 bases in between. Germline loops: CDR1 MDHEN, CDR2 SYDVKM. The sample was peripheral blood. The chain employs TRBV28 and TRBJ1-5; D not resolved. The TCR sequence derives from a human donor in a cohort sampled during active COVID-19. The CDR3 coding sequence is TGTGCCACCCATCGTTCGAGCGGTGGCAATCAGCCCCAGCATTTT. Its protein product is CATHRSSGGNQPQHF. The full variable domain, completed using reference TRBV28 and TRBJ1-5, is DVKVTQSSRYLVKRTGEKVFLECVQDMDHENMFWYRQDPGLGLRLIYFSYDVKMKEKGDIPEGYSVSREKKERFSLILESASTNQTSMYLCATHRSSGGNQPQHFGDGTRLSIL.